These 26 T cell receptor beta chains came from one sample sequenced in a study of T-cell reconstitution after alpha-beta-depleted transplantation in children. Unique molecular identifiers were used to barcode this TCRbeta library. TCRdb re-called the PCR reads through MiXCR, storing one row per CDR3 protein. Here the sample spans about 830,000 distinct CDR3 sequences, less than 20% being singletons. Here the sequenced sample was PBMCs, mostly from graft donor cells, taken 360 days after TCRalphabeta/CD19-depleted stem cell transplant. These receptors were collected from a male patient younger than 18 who had a stem cell transplant for acute lymphoblastic leukemia, so the T cells may come from the graft donor.

The chain employs TRBV12-3 or TRBV12-4 and TRBJ1-6; 7 bases are shared with TRBD1. V gave up 5 bases and J gave up 6 bases; unmatched junction bases: 10. The CDR3 length is 16 residues. CDR3 sequence reads: CASSPRAGTANSPLHF. The CDR3 region has the DNA TGTGCCAGCAGTCCAAGGGCCGGGACAGCTAATTCACCCCTCCACTTT.

This chain joins TRBV20-1 and TRBJ2-1; 9 bases line up with TRBD2. The trim removed 4 bases at V and 3 bases at J, leaving 4 bases unmatched. From germline, CDR1 is DFQATT and CDR2 SNEGSKA (reference sequence). The CDR3 has 14 residues. The CDR3 spells CSAIGGRVYNEQFF. CDR3 coding DNA: TGCAGTGCTATTGGCGGGAGGGTCTACAATGAGCAGTTCTTC.

This clonotype was seen a handful of times. The chain carries TRBV7-9 and TRBJ1-4; D gene uncertain. Germline V gene data show CDR1 as SEHNR and CDR2 as FQNEAQ (reference sequence). The CDR3 loop spans 15 amino acids. V lost 5 bases, J lost 11 bases, and 21 bases lay in between. The CDR3 nucleotides read TGTGCCAGCAGCCTAGTACTATTGGGAATGGGGAAACTGTTTTTT. This sequence encodes CASSLVLLGMGKLFF.

This clonotype was counted between two and nine times. This chain joins TRBV29-1 and TRBJ2-5; 11 nucleotides agree with TRBD2. V shed 4 bases and J 4 bases; nucleotides not matched to a gene: 8. The CDR3 is made up of 15 amino acids. Per the germline V gene, CDR1 is SQVTM and CDR2 is ANQGSEA. The CDR3 region is CSVVDLAGGGETQYF. The CDR3 DNA sequence: TGCAGCGTTGTGGATCTAGCGGGAGGCGGAGAGACCCAGTACTTC.

The chain is built from TRBV12-3 or TRBV12-4 and TRBJ2-1, with D possibly matching TRBD1 (6 bases). This CDR3 contains 14 residues. The V gene lost 4 bases and the J gene lost 6 bases, with 13 bases spanning the gap. CDR3 bases: TGTGCCAGCAGTTCAGGGGTTTGGGGCAATGAGCAGTTCTTC. Its protein is CASSSGVWGNEQFF.

This clonotype was observed a handful of times. The chain employs TRBV3-1 and TRBJ2-7, with 10 bases fitting TRBD2. Germline trimming cut 1 base from V and 7 bases from J; bases unmatched to any gene: 7. The CDR3 loop spans 15 amino acids. The germline V gene encodes CDR1 LGHDT and CDR2 YNNKEL (reference sequence). CDR3 nucleotide sequence: TGTGCCAGCAGCCAAGTTGAGACTAGCGGGTTAGAGCAGTACTTC. It translates to CASSQVETSGLEQYF.

CDR3 residues: CASSDRGRNRGNEQYF. The DNA for the CDR3 is TGCGCCAGCAGCGACCGAGGGCGGAACAGGGGGAACGAGCAGTACTTC. V is TRBV4-1 and J is TRBJ2-7, with 8 nucleotides matching TRBD1. Germline loops: CDR1 MGHRA, CDR2 YSYEKL. With V trimmed by 5 bases and J by 5 bases, 14 bases remained unmatched. This CDR3 region has 16 residues.

The chain carries TRBV24-1 and TRBJ2-3, with 8 bases lining up with TRBD2. The CDR3 is 16 residues long. Germline-derived CDR1 and CDR2 are KGHDR and SFDVKD. J lost 7 bases, V lost 2 bases, and 10 bases had no gene match. CDR3 sequence (DNA): TGTGCCACCAGTGATTATTCGGGGGGGCTCTCTCATACGCAGTATTTT. Amino acids: CATSDYSGGLSHTQYF.

V gene TRBV5-1 combines with J gene TRBJ2-1, with 11 nucleotides matching TRBD2. The junction had 10 bases not matched to a gene; V was cut back by 3 bases and J by 8 bases. Germline assignment: CDR1 SGHRS and CDR2 YFSETQ. The CDR3 is 16 residues long. CDR3 bases: TGCGCCAGCAGCTCAGGACTAGCGGGTTCCCCCCATGAGCAGTTCTTC. Its translation: CASSSGLAGSPHEQFF.

The CDR3: CASSSGTVNQPQHF. Here the CDR3 DNA reads TGTGCCAGCAGTTCTGGGACAGTCAATCAGCCCCAGCATTTT. The chain uses TRBV12-3 or TRBV12-4 and TRBJ1-5, with 7 bases lining up with TRBD1. The CDR3 runs to 14 residues. V gave up 4 bases and J gave up 3 bases; unmatched junction bases: 3.

This clonotype was seen more than once but under ten times. V is TRBV6-1 and J is TRBJ2-7, with D unresolved. CDR1 MNHNS and CDR2 SASEGT come from the germline V gene. The V end lost 6 bases, the J end lost 2 bases, and 11 bases lay between the germline ends. This CDR3 has 13 amino acids. The CDR3 sequence is CASSLVQTYEQYF. The CDR3, as DNA: TGTGCCAGCAGCCTCGTACAGACCTACGAGCAGTACTTC.

The V gene is TRBV6-1, the J gene TRBJ2-7; D possibly corresponds to TRBD2 (6 bases). CDR1 and CDR2 from the germline V gene are MNHNS and SASEGT. V dropped 3 bases and J dropped 0 bases, with 15 bases sitting between them. This CDR3 region has 16 residues. The CDR3 protein is CASSDPPTSYSYEQYF. CDR3 DNA sequence: TGTGCCAGCAGTGATCCTCCCACTAGCTACTCCTACGAGCAGTACTTC.

The rearrangement links TRBV5-6 to TRBJ2-1; possibly TRBD1 or TRBD2 for D (6 bases each). The CDR3 extends over 14 amino acids. The V gene lost 4 bases and the J gene lost 6 bases, with 14 bases spanning the gap. The V gene's germline CDR1 is SGHDT and CDR2 YYEEEE. In nucleotides, the CDR3 is TGTGCCAGCAGCCGGGGGCCTAATGGCAATGAGCAGTTCTTC. Protein sequence: CASSRGPNGNEQFF.

The genes are TRBV7-9 and TRBJ1-5; D unclear. The V end lost 6 bases, the J end lost 4 bases, and 13 bases lay between the germline ends. Germline-derived CDR1 and CDR2 are SEHNR and FQNEAQ (reference sequence). This CDR3 spans 14 amino acids. The CDR3 here is CASSSTYENQPQHF. CDR3 DNA sequence: TGTGCCAGCAGTTCTACATACGAGAATCAGCCCCAGCATTTT.

The genes are TRBV7-7 and TRBJ2-5; 8 nucleotides match TRBD1. In germline, CDR1 is SSHAT, CDR2 FNYEAQ (reference sequence). There are 14 residues in the CDR3. V was pared by 5 bases and J by 9 bases, with 11 bases of the junction left unmatched. The CDR3 sequence is CASSMTGALGAQYF. CDR3 coding DNA: TGTGCCAGCAGCATGACAGGGGCGTTGGGAGCCCAGTACTTC. Looking up the rest from reference TRBV7-7 and TRBJ2-5 gives the full variable domain: GAGVSQSPRYKVTKRGQDVTLRCDPISSHATLYWYQQALGQGPEFLTYFNYEAQPDKSGLPSDRFSAERPEGSISTLTIQRTEQRDSAMYRCASSMTGALGAQYFGPGTRLLVL.

As concerns this clonotype: A junction end diverges from the germline sequence, so it may reflect a read error. As DNA, the CDR3 is TGCAGCGCTGAAAAGGGGACAGCTTATGGCTACACCTTC. Translation gives CSAEKGTAYGYTF. The chain employs TRBV29-1 and TRBJ1-2; 7 positions match TRBD1. CDR1 is SQVTM, CDR2 ANQGSEA, per germline. This CDR3 has 13 residues.

The chain uses TRBV7-6 and TRBJ2-7; 9 bases are a match to TRBD1. The germline CDR1 and CDR2 sequences are SGHVS and FNYEAQ. The CDR3 totals 15 residues. Losses at the gene ends were 1 base for V and 4 bases for J; bases not matched to a gene: 5. This CDR3 is CASSLEGTGIYEQYF. The CDR3 region has the DNA TGTGCCAGCAGCTTAGAGGGGACAGGGATATACGAGCAGTACTTC.

This clonotype was detected only a few times. This chain joins TRBV5-1 and TRBJ2-1, with 9 bases fitting TRBD2. The junction had 12 bases not matched to a gene; V was cut back by 7 bases and J by 7 bases. The length of the CDR3 is 15 residues. Germline V gene sequence: CDR1 SGHRS, CDR2 YFSETQ. This CDR3 reads CASETREGEVNEQFF. The CDR3 region has the DNA TGCGCCAGCGAGACGCGGGAGGGGGAAGTGAATGAGCAGTTCTTC.

This clonotype has just a few counts. This rearrangement joins TRBV25-1 to TRBJ1-6; possible D gene TRBD1, 5 bases. This CDR3 contains 15 residues. Trimming removed 1 base from V and 8 bases from J, with 12 bases in between. Per germline, CDR1 MGHDK and CDR2 SYGVNS. As DNA, the CDR3 is TGTGCCAGCAGTGAATCAAGGGGTAGGGATTCACCCCTCCACTTT. It codes for CASSESRGRDSPLHF.

The gene calls are TRBV18 and TRBJ2-7, with no clear D. Germline CDR1 reads KGHSH; CDR2 reads LQKENI. Trimming shortened V by 4 bases and J by 0 bases, and 13 bases separated the two germline ends. The CDR3 is 15 amino acids. CDR3 sequence: CASSLPHTSSYEQYF. The CDR3 DNA follows: TGTGCCAGCTCACTGCCCCACACGAGCTCCTACGAGCAGTACTTC.

At least ten counts were recorded for this clonotype. The rearrangement uses TRBV11-1 and TRBJ2-1, with 14 bases that match TRBD2. Germline V gene data show CDR1 as SGHAT and CDR2 as FQDESV (reference sequence). This CDR3 contains 18 residues. The V and J ends lost 6 bases and 2 bases, in that order; junction bases with no gene match: 9. CDR3 in amino acids: CASRDGLAGGTAYNEQFF. Written as DNA, the CDR3 is TGTGCCAGCAGAGACGGACTAGCGGGAGGCACCGCCTACAATGAGCAGTTCTTC.

The table lists this clonotype with a few counts. This chain uses TRBV9 with TRBJ2-7, with D possibly called TRBD1 or TRBD2 (6 bases each). The V and J ends lost 0 bases and 3 bases respectively, with 13 bases between them. Germline V lookup: CDR1 SGDLS, CDR2 YYNGEE. CDR3 size: 15 residues. In nucleotides, the CDR3 is TGTGCCAGCAGCGTAGCTGGTGGAGGGGGCTACGAGCAGTACTTC. Protein product: CASSVAGGGGYEQYF.

This clonotype has a count of ten or more. V is TRBV12-3 or TRBV12-4 and J is TRBJ2-5; 7 nucleotides match TRBD1. CDR3 length: 13 residues. V trimming: 8 bases; J trimming: 5 bases; junction bases outside the gene matches: 8. The CDR3 coding sequence is TGTGCCAGCTTAGACAGGGTGAGGGAGACCCAGTACTTC. Translated, it gives CASLDRVRETQYF.

The rearrangement links TRBV11-2 to TRBJ2-1, with D perhaps matching TRBD2 (5 bases). This CDR3 contains 17 residues. Trimming took 4 bases from V and 3 from J, leaving 19 bases between them. Germline values: CDR1 SGHAT, CDR2 FQNNGV. The CDR3, as DNA: TGTGCCAGCAGCTCCCATAGGCTAGCTCCTCTCTACAATGAGCAGTTCTTC. Translation: CASSSHRLAPLYNEQFF. Filled out from reference TRBV11-2 and TRBJ2-1, the complete variable domain reads EAGVAQSPRYKIIEKRQSVAFWCNPISGHATLYWYQQILGQGPKLLIQFQNNGVVDDSQLPKDRFSAERLKGVDSTLKIQPAKLEDSAVYLCASSSHRLAPLYNEQFFGPGTRLTVL.

The chain employs TRBV9 and TRBJ2-3; possible D gene TRBD2, 6 bases. The CDR3 has 13 residues. CDR1 and CDR2 (germline): SGDLS, YYNGEE. The V end was cut by 4 bases, the J end by 6 bases, with 12 bases between. The CDR3 reads CASSPSGYDTQYF. In DNA form, the CDR3 reads TGTGCCAGCAGCCCCAGCGGGTATGATACGCAGTATTTT.

The chain joins TRBV6-1 to TRBJ2-1, with D perhaps matching TRBD1 (6 bases). CDR3 length equals 13 residues. Trimming took off 6 bases at V and 8 bases at J, with 14 bases between the two ends. Germline V gene sequence: CDR1 MNHNS, CDR2 SASEGT. In nucleotides, the CDR3 is TGTGCCAGCAGCCGGGACACCTTCGATGAGCAGTTCTTC. It encodes CASSRDTFDEQFF.